The subject of this entry is one T cell receptor (beta chain). The antigen remains undetermined. The record originates from a study of T cell responses to AZD1222 COVID-19 vaccine. Findings and caveats of the study: Repertoire sampling was restricted to post-peak T cell response timepoints. It should be noted that donors were predominantly white British and more often female, and clonal diversity was possibly underestimated. Nearly half of spike-specific TCRs reportedly target unmutated variant regions. At study baseline, merely a handful of AZD1222 recipients were seropositive.

Germline values: CDR1 LNHDA, CDR2 SQIVND (reference sequence). Trimming removed 9 bases from V and 3 bases from J, with 17 bases in between. The CDR3 runs 15 residues. Repertoires were generated with immunoSEQ multiplex PCR, while TCRdb's copy carries only in-frame clones and drops some. Here the sample spans approximately 210,000 clones, approximately 90% being singletons. The sequence was collected from an adult who received the AZD1222 COVID-19 vaccine. This sample comprised peripheral blood, obtained 28 days after the second AZD1222 dose. This chain links TRBV19 with TRBJ2-2, with D maybe TRBD1 (6 bases). The DNA of the CDR3 is TGTGCCAGCTCCCGAACAGGGAAGTACACCGGGGAGCTGTTTTTT. As protein: CASSRTGKYTGELFF.